A single T cell receptor beta chain is shown here with its context. Its antigen is not identified. Running of the assay took place at deep level. Sequencing used immunoSEQ multiplex PCR; TCRdb keeps in-frame clones, though not all of them. Among about 470,000 clones listed, 70% to 80% were seen once. These data come from a study of shared clonotypes between healthy human individuals. Study-level background: Aged 18 to 49, the donors were a couple of women and a few men. Overall study results and limits: Sequencing depth was a factor that was expected to affect clonotype sharing among donors.

The study drew all its donors from Caucasian adults living in Nashville, Tennessee. The sequence was collected from a woman in her thirties or forties in good health. Some clones in this sample may be carry-over from other donors' samples. Specimen: PBMCs.

The CDR3 reads CASSYSGGGKSREQYF. The CDR3, as DNA: TGTGCCAGCAGTTACTCAGGTGGGGGTAAGAGTCGTGAGCAGTACTTC. The V gene is TRBV6-6, the J gene TRBJ2-7, with D perhaps being TRBD1 or TRBD2 (5 bases each). V was trimmed by 0 bases and J by 7 bases, leaving 19 bases between them. Germline loops: CDR1 MNHNY, CDR2 SVGAGI (reference sequence). The CDR3 runs 16 residues.